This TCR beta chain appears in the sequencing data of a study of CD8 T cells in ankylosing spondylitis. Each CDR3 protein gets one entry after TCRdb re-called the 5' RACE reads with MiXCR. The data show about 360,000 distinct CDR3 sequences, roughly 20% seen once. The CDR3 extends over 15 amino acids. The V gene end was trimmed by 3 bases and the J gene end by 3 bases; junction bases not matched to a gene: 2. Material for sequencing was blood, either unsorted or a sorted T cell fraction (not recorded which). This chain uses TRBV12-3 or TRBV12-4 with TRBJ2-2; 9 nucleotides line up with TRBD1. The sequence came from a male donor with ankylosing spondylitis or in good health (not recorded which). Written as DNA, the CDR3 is TGTGCCAGCAGTTTTGGGACAGGGTACACCGGGGAGCTGTTTTTT. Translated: CASSFGTGYTGELFF.